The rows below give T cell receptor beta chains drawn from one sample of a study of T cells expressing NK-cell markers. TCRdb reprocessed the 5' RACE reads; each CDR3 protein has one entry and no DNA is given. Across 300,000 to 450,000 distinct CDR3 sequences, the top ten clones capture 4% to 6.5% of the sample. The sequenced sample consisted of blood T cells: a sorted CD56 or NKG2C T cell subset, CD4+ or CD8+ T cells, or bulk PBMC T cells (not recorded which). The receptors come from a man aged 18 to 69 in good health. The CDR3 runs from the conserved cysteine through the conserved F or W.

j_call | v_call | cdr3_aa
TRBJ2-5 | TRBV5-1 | CASSTGVGQETRYF
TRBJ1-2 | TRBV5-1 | CASSPPGSANYGYTF
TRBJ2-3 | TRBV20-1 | CSAEVDGFASTQYF
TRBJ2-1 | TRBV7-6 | CASSQGLAAGNEQFF
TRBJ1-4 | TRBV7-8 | CASSSRRVNEKLFF
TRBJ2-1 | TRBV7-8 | CASSVTGGLTYNEQFF
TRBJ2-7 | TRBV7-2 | CASSSGSRKGYEQYF
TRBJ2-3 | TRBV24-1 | CATSDRKNTQYF
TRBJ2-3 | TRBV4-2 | CASSQRLAATDTQYF
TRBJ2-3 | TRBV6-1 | CASSGEGRADTQYF
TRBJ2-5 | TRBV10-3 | CAISEPGTTRETQYF
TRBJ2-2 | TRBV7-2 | CASSLAGGPRAGELFF
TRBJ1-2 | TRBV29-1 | CSGGGRDDRGYTF
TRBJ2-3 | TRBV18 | CASSPRRGAGTDTQYF
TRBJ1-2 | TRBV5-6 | CASSSTYHQVYGYTF
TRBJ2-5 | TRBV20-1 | CAAQDRVVRETQYF
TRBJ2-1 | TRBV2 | CASLETTGHNEQFF
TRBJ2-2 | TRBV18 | CASSLKVGTANTGELFF
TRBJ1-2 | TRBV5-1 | CASSLMTGVDGYTF
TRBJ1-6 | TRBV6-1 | CASTRDRVGSPLHF
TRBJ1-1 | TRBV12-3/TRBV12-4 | CASSFGTGTKAFF
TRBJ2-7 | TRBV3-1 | CASSQEGAANPYEQYF
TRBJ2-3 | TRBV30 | CAWSYWGRGDTQYF
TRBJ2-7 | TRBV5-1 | CASSLLGGGSYEQYF
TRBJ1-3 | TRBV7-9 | CASSSGQLGNTIYF
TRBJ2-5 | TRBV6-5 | CASSYGGTGFETQYF
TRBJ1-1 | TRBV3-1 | CASSHGDRSATEAFF
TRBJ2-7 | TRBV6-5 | CASSSSGRGTYEQYF
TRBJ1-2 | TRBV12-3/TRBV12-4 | CASSLAQAPSGGYTF
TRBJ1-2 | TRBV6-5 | CASSYLAQGVGYTF
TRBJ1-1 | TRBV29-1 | CSVEAFSPSQAFF
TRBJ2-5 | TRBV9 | CASSPQWRGGRETQYF
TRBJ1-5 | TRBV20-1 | CSARRGGPGNQPQHF
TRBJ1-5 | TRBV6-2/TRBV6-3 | CASSGEYSNQPQHF
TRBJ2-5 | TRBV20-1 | CSAPMGLALHQYF
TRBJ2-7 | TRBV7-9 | CASSLDKGPLYEQYF
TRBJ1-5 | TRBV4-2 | CASSQGQGVYQPQHF
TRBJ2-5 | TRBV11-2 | CASSLEGGQGVGETQYF
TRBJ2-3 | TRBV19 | CASRTSGGVGTQYF
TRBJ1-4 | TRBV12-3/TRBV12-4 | CASSFLAEKLFF
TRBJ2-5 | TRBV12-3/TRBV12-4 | CASSQGRETQYF
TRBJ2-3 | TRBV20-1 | CSAPPSGGRTDTQYF
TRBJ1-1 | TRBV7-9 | CASSPDRLAVNTEAFF
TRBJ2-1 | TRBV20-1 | CSAAVWGGPSYNEQFF
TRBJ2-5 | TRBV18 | CASSTFGGDQETQYF
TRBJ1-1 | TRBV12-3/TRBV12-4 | CASSRTVGATEAFF
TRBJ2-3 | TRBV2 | CASSEFGGDTDTQYF
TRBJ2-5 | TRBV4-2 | CASSQKGLAVLGETQYF
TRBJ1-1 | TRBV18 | CASSRDNTEAFF
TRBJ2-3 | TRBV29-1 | CSVLGANTDTQYF
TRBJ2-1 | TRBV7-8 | CASNRRGNEQFF
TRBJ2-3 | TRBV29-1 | CSAHSGGAPDTQYF
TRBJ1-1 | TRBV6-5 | CASSYSTTLNTEAFF
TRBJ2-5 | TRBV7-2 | CASSRQRGPQETQYF
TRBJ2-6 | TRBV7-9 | CASSFLEGPPSGANVLTF